One and the same sample provided the 22 T cell receptor beta chains below, sequenced in a study of cytomegalovirus exposure and HLA in healthy donors. Some clones are missing from TCRdb's copy, which holds only in-frame ones; the method was immunoSEQ multiplex PCR. Of some 68,000 clones in the sample, approximately 96% were seen once. Material for sequencing was PBMCs. The receptors shown here come from a man aged 18 to 30 in good health and CMV-seropositive.

The chain employs TRBV25-1 and TRBJ2-5, with a possible D match to TRBD2 (5 bases). This CDR3 contains 13 residues. Germline CDR1 and CDR2: MGHDK and SYGVNS. Trimming stripped 6 bases from V and 5 bases from J, with 13 bases between. In DNA, the CDR3 is TGTGCCAGCAGGAGGTCCGGCGGGGAGACCCAGTACTTC. Protein: CASRRSGGETQYF.

The chain joins TRBV7-2 to TRBJ1-1; 8 bases are shared with TRBD1. The trim removed 4 bases at V and 0 bases at J, leaving 10 bases unmatched. The CDR3 runs 17 residues. Germline loops: CDR1 SGHTA, CDR2 FQGNSA. The CDR3 protein is CASSSGTGGSVNTEAFF. The CDR3 DNA follows: TGTGCCAGCAGCTCCGGAACAGGGGGATCGGTGAACACTGAAGCTTTCTTT.

The genes are TRBV5-4 and TRBJ2-4; a weak D match, TRBD1 (6 bases). V gave up 0 bases and J gave up 5 bases, with 6 bases separating them. CDR1 and CDR2 (germline): SGHNT, YYREEE (reference sequence). The length of the CDR3 is 13 residues. DNA for the CDR3: TGTGCCAGCAGCTTGGGACAGGAAAACATTCAGTACTTC. This translates into CASSLGQENIQYF.

The rearrangement uses TRBV2 and TRBJ2-7; D is unclear. V lost 6 bases and J lost 0, with 9 bases in between. The germline CDR1 and CDR2 sequences are SNHLY and FYNNEI. This CDR3 has 13 amino acids. In nucleotides, the CDR3 is TGTGCCAGCAGGGCCCTCGCCTCCTACGAGCAGTACTTC. This encodes CASRALASYEQYF.

The rearrangement joins TRBV5-1 to TRBJ2-7, with TRBD2 matching over 7 bases. This CDR3 spans 14 amino acids. CDR1 is SGHRS and CDR2 is YFSETQ in the germline V gene. J lost 3 bases, V lost 0 bases, and 3 bases had no gene match. The CDR3 sequence: CASSLELASYEQYF. In nucleotides, the CDR3 is TGCGCCAGCAGCTTGGAACTAGCGAGCTACGAGCAGTACTTC.

The chain links TRBV5-1 to TRBJ1-1; 7 nucleotides match TRBD1. The V segment lost 3 bases and the J segment 1 base; nucleotides outside the gene matches: 9. Germline V gives CDR1 SGHRS, CDR2 YFSETQ. The CDR3 runs to 16 residues. CDR3 coding DNA: TGCGCCAGCAGCTGGAGGGGGCAAGGGAGGAACACTGAAGCTTTCTTT. It translates to CASSWRGQGRNTEAFF.

This sequence joins TRBV5-1 and TRBJ1-1, with 9 nucleotides matching TRBD1. There are 15 residues in the CDR3. The germline V gene has CDR1 SGHRS and CDR2 YFSETQ. J lost 6 bases, V lost 4 bases, and 10 bases had no gene match. The CDR3 here is CASSDYRGQPPEAFF. For the CDR3, the DNA is TGCGCCAGCAGCGATTACAGGGGGCAGCCTCCTGAAGCTTTCTTT.

The V call is TRBV11-1, the J call TRBJ2-3; 7 nucleotides line up with TRBD2. The V and J ends lost 3 bases and 4 bases, in that order; junction bases with no gene match: 7. The CDR3 contains 15 residues. The V gene's germline CDR1 is SGHAT and CDR2 FQDESV (reference sequence). CDR3 sequence: CASSFKAGPADTQYF. The CDR3, as DNA: TGTGCCAGCAGCTTCAAAGCGGGGCCGGCAGATACGCAGTATTTT.

This chain connects TRBV28 to TRBJ2-7; the D gene is possibly TRBD2 (6 bases). CDR3 length: 15 residues. V was clipped by 8 bases and J by 0 bases, with 17 bases between them. Germline loops: CDR1 MDHEN, CDR2 SYDVKM. DNA for the CDR3: TGTGCCAGCTCGGGGCGGGGCAGATTCTCCTACGAGCAGTACTTC. Its translation is CASSGRGRFSYEQYF.

The chain joins TRBV5-1 to TRBJ2-7; the match to TRBD2 covers 9 bases. Germline lookup yields CDR1 SGHRS and CDR2 YFSETQ. V shed 7 bases, J shed 1 base, and the junction held 6 bases outside the gene matches. This CDR3 has 14 amino acids. The CDR3 region is CASGETSGSYEQYF. The CDR3 coding sequence is TGCGCCAGCGGGGAGACTAGCGGTTCCTACGAGCAGTACTTC.

The chain is built from TRBV5-3 and TRBJ2-7, with 8 nucleotides matching TRBD1. TRBV5-3 is given ORF status, its function remaining uncertain. This CDR3 spans 14 amino acids. The CDR3 sequence is CASEDREHSYEQYF. CDR3 DNA sequence: TGTGCTTCCGAGGACAGGGAACATTCCTACGAGCAGTACTTC.

This rearrangement joins TRBV29-1 to TRBJ2-7; 7 positions match TRBD1. J was trimmed by 3 bases and V by 5 bases; bases with no gene match: 10. The CDR3 consists of 14 residues. In germline, CDR1 is SQVTM, CDR2 ANQGSEA. The CDR3 region has the DNA TGCAGCGTTACTGACCGGGACAGTGGCTACGAGCAGTACTTC. Residues: CSVTDRDSGYEQYF.

The table lists this clone with a count of one. The chain is built from TRBV4-1 and TRBJ2-4; 8 positions match TRBD1. The CDR3 has 18 residues. Unmatched junction bases numbered 10, after V lost 3 bases and J lost 0 bases. Germline V gene data show CDR1 as MGHRA and CDR2 as YSYEKL. This CDR3 reads CASSQPGGRFLAKNIQYF. DNA for the CDR3: TGCGCCAGCAGCCAGCCAGGGGGCAGGTTTTTAGCCAAAAACATTCAGTACTTC.

The chain employs TRBV25-1 and TRBJ2-2; D is ambiguous. Trimming removed 11 bases at V and 4 bases at J, with 11 bases between. CDR1 is MGHDK and CDR2 is SYGVNS in the germline V gene. This CDR3 contains 12 residues. Written as DNA, the CDR3 is TGTGCCCCCCATAGCAGCACCGGGGAGCTGTTTTTT. Protein: CAPHSSTGELFF. The complete variable domain, with remaining parts taken from reference TRBV25-1 and TRBJ2-2, reads EADIYQTPRYLVIGTGKKITLECSQTMGHDKMYWYQQDPGMELHLIHYSYGVNSTEKGDLSSESTVSRIRTEHFPLTLESARPSHTSQYLCAPHSSTGELFFGEGSRLTVL.

The V call is TRBV28, the J call TRBJ2-3, with TRBD2 matching over 11 bases. The CDR3 has 15 amino acids. Germline-derived CDR1 and CDR2 are MDHEN and SYDVKM. The V and J ends lost 3 bases and 8 bases, in that order; junction bases with no gene match: 7. The CDR3 spells CASSLVAGGMGTQYF. The CDR3 coding sequence is TGTGCCAGCAGTTTGGTAGCGGGAGGGATGGGTACGCAGTATTTT.

The genes are TRBV7-3 and TRBJ2-6, with D possibly being TRBD1 (6 bases). V lost 6 bases, J lost 0 bases, and 15 bases lay in between. The CDR3 length is 17 residues. The germline CDR1 and CDR2 sequences are SGHTA and FQGTGA. CDR3 residues: CASRPGDAVSGANVLTF. CDR3 nucleotides: TGTGCCAGCAGGCCAGGGGACGCGGTCTCTGGGGCCAACGTCCTGACTTTC. Together with reference TRBV7-3 and TRBJ2-6, the CDR3 gives the full variable domain: GAGVSQTPSNKVTEKGKYVELRCDPISGHTALYWYRQSLGQGPEFLIYFQGTGAADDSGLPNDRFFAVRPEGSVSTLKIQRTERGDSAVYLCASRPGDAVSGANVLTFGAGSRLTVL.

V is TRBV18 and J is TRBJ2-5; TRBD1 matches at 8 bases. CDR3 length: 16 residues. Germline V gene lookup returns CDR1 KGHSH and CDR2 LQKENI. V was pared by 3 bases and J by 9 bases, with 15 bases of the junction left unmatched. This chain's CDR3 is CASSPQGARRMGAQYF. CDR3 DNA sequence: TGTGCCAGCTCACCCCAGGGGGCCCGCCGGATGGGAGCCCAGTACTTC.

This chain connects TRBV19 to TRBJ2-2; the D gene is possibly TRBD2 (5 bases). V lost 5 bases to trimming and J lost 3 bases, with 7 bases between them. Germline lookup yields CDR1 LNHDA and CDR2 SQIVND (reference sequence). The CDR3 sequence is 13 residues long. CDR3 sequence: CASSQRHTGELFF. The CDR3 nucleotides are TGTGCCAGTAGTCAGCGGCACACCGGGGAGCTGTTTTTT.

The V call is TRBV5-4, the J call TRBJ2-1; tentatively, D is TRBD2 (6 bases). CDR1 is SGHNT and CDR2 is YYREEE in the germline V gene (reference sequence). This CDR3 region has 14 residues. The germline V and J ends were trimmed by 4 bases and 5 bases, with 13 bases remaining between them. The CDR3 nucleotides read TGTGCCAGCAGCGTTCACACGGGAGACAATGAGCAGTTCTTC. It encodes CASSVHTGDNEQFF.

The chain joins TRBV9 to TRBJ1-1; 8 bases match TRBD1. The germline gives CDR1 SGDLS, CDR2 YYNGEE. The CDR3 has 17 residues. Unmatched junction bases numbered 14, after V lost 0 bases and J lost 7 bases. This chain's CDR3 is CASSVDSGTGLGSEAFF. As DNA, the CDR3 is TGTGCCAGCAGCGTAGATTCCGGGACAGGCCTAGGGAGTGAAGCTTTCTTT.

The chain recombines TRBV7-6 with TRBJ2-7, with a tentative D call TRBD1 (5 bases). Germline CDR1 and CDR2: SGHVS and FNYEAQ. V lost 0 bases to trimming and J lost 4 bases, with 10 bases between them. This CDR3 has 14 amino acids. The CDR3: CASSLADSGYEQYF. The CDR3 coding sequence is TGTGCCAGCAGCTTAGCAGACAGTGGTTACGAGCAGTACTTC.

The rearrangement links TRBV7-2 to TRBJ2-4; TRBD1 is a possible D gene (7 bases). Trimming took 8 bases from V and 12 from J, leaving 20 bases between them. The CDR3 runs to 13 residues. The germline V gene has CDR1 SGHTA and CDR2 FQGNSA. In DNA, the CDR3 is TGTGCCAGCGGGGGTAGCCCCCAGGGGGGTCAGTACTTC. Translation gives CASGGSPQGGQYF.